This TCR beta chain was documented in a study of response to subunit inactivated influenza vaccine (dated by TCRdb to 2016 to 2019). Regarding the research as a whole: To follow how T cells responded to a trivalent subunit inactivated influenza vaccine, the researchers relied on deep quantitative profiling of the T cell receptor repertoire.

Library preparation employed RT-PCR. The sequencer listed for this sample is Illumina HiSeq 2500. In TCRdb, the public reads were trimmed at Q25 with fastp and aligned with MiXCR, with productive beta chains retained. CDR3 protein duplicates are merged, each entry listing the most common genes and DNA. The sample table lists about 500,000 distinct CDR3 sequences, under 8.5% of them with a count of one. Approximately 14% of the sample goes to the ten largest clones. On the study overall, not on this receptor specifically: The authors suggested that each seasonal influenza vaccination may recruit only a limited number of new T cells.

CDR1 MNHEY and CDR2 SMNVEV are derived from the germline V gene (reference sequence). V is shortened by 6 bases, J by 7 bases, and the region joining them spans 10 bases. CDR3 length: 13 amino acids, cysteine to phenylalanine. This entry keeps only the CDR3 DNA: 39 bases, framed from base 1. This clonotype was observed many times. Its antigen target is currently unknown. Nothing much larger sits one base from this clone, and base qualities are not available. The receptor was isolated from a man aged 50-75 years who received an inactivated influenza vaccine. Donor details come from another sample of the same person, matched by shared clones. Recombination linked TRBV27 to TRBJ1-6; D gene: possibly TRBD1, on 5 matching bases. The sequencing here drew on PBMCs from blood, taken roughly 24 months after vaccination. The CDR3 in this case is CASSPDRNSPLHF. The DNA reads TGTGCCAGCAGCCCTGACAGAAATTCACCCCTCCACTTT.